One and the same sample provided the 18 T cell receptor beta chains below, sequenced in a study of graft-versus-host responses after intestinal transplantation. Clones were read by immunoSEQ multiplex PCR, and TCRdb kept only the in-frame ones, dropping some. The sample lists 4,000 to 5,500 clones, more than 70% occurring once. Intraepithelial lymphocytes and lamina propria lymphocytes were released through processing of graft tissue. Sequencing used ileum tissue, obtained around 120 days after intestinal transplantation. Receptors were obtained from a human patient who received an intestinal transplant, so some T cells may come from the graft donor.

This chain joins TRBV6-5 and TRBJ2-5, with TRBD1 matching 7 bases. V dropped 2 bases and J dropped 8; count of bases not matched to a gene: 14. This CDR3 spans 16 amino acids. Looked up from germline, CDR1 is MNHEY and CDR2 is SVGAGI. CDR3: CASSYQPGQQEPTQYF. CDR3 nucleotide sequence: TGTGCCAGCAGTTACCAACCGGGACAGCAAGAGCCCACCCAGTACTTC.

The J gene is TRBJ1-1, the V gene TRBV28; D unclear. CDR1 and CDR2 from the germline V gene are MDHEN and SYDVKM. The CDR3 length is 15 residues. The V gene lost 5 bases and the J gene lost 3 bases, with 16 bases spanning the gap. For the CDR3, the DNA is TGTGCCAGCAGTCCCCGGGCCCCTCGGGACACTGAAGCTTTCTTT. Protein sequence: CASSPRAPRDTEAFF. Variable domain in full (rest from reference TRBV28 and TRBJ1-1): DVKVTQSSRYLVKRTGEKVFLECVQDMDHENMFWYRQDPGLGLRLIYFSYDVKMKEKGDIPEGYSVSREKKERFSLILESASTNQTSMYLCASSPRAPRDTEAFFGQGTRLTVV.

V is TRBV9 and J is TRBJ2-3; 7 bases line up with TRBD1. V lost 6 bases and J lost 3; bases outside the gene matches: 10. This CDR3 comprises 15 residues. Germline V gene sequence: CDR1 SGDLS, CDR2 YYNGEE. As DNA, the CDR3 is TGTGCCAGCACCACAGGGGTTGTGAGAACAGATACGCAGTATTTT. Translation: CASTTGVVRTDTQYF. The variable domain in full, completed from reference TRBV9 and TRBJ2-3, reads DSGVTQTPKHLITATGQRVTLRCSPRSGDLSVYWYQQSLDQGLQFLIQYYNGEERAKGNILERFSAQQFPDLHSELNLSSLELGDSALYFCASTTGVVRTDTQYFGPGTRLTVL.

This sequence joins TRBV25-1 and TRBJ2-5, with D possibly matching TRBD1 (5 bases). The end of the DNA is better explained by TRBJ2-7, so the J call may be wrong. CDR1 is MGHDK and CDR2 is SYGVNS in the germline V gene. The CDR3 sequence is 13 residues long. The CDR3 loop is CASTSGRGYEQYF. The CDR3 region has the DNA TGTGCCAGCACCTCCGGAAGGGGATACGAGCAGTACTTC.

The V and J genes are TRBV7-5 and TRBJ1-3; the D segment call TRBD1 is taken from the table without a DNA check. TRBV7-5 is classified as a pseudogene. CDR3 length: 18 residues. Written as DNA, the CDR3 is TGTGTCAGAAGCGTCCGGGACAGGGGGCTTGGCGCTGGAAACACCATATATTTT. Translating it yields CVRSVRDRGLGAGNTIYF.

As for this clone: The junction differs from germline at one of its ends, possibly a read error. The rearrangement links TRBV7-9 to TRBJ2-6; D is perhaps TRBD1 (5 bases). The CDR3 is 16 amino acids. In germline, CDR1 is SEHNR, CDR2 FQNEAQ (reference sequence). The CDR3 DNA follows: TGCGCCAGCAGCCAAGATGACAGCTCTGGGGCCAACGTCCTGACTTTC. Its translation: CASSQDDSSGANVLTF.

The chain combines TRBV6-1 with TRBJ1-5; 8 positions agree with TRBD1. The germline gives CDR1 MNHNS, CDR2 SASEGT. The CDR3 spans 17 residues. After removal of 3 bases from V and 3 bases from J, the junction contained 10 bases not matched to a gene. The CDR3 loop is CASSDQWRTGHNQPQHF. As DNA, the CDR3 is TGTGCCAGCAGTGATCAATGGCGGACAGGGCACAATCAGCCCCAGCATTTT.

This clone showed up just a few times. V and J are TRBV28 and TRBJ2-7, with a tentative D call TRBD1 (6 bases). The CDR3 contains 12 residues. V was trimmed by 5 bases and J by 4 bases, leaving 9 bases between them. Germline CDR1 reads MDHEN; CDR2 reads SYDVKM. In DNA, the CDR3 is TGTGCCAGCAGTGGGACACTTTACGAGCAGTACTTC. Protein sequence: CASSGTLYEQYF.

This clone was seen a handful of times. This chain uses TRBV5-1 with TRBJ2-1; 9 bases are a match to TRBD2. The CDR3 has 14 residues. The V and J ends lost 5 bases and 5 bases, in that order; junction bases with no gene match: 5. Germline assignment: CDR1 SGHRS and CDR2 YFSETQ. The CDR3 DNA sequence: TGCGCCAGCAGACTTAGCGGGGGAAACAATGAGCAGTTCTTC. This translates into CASRLSGGNNEQFF.

This sequence joins TRBV6-1 and TRBJ2-3; 10 nucleotides line up with TRBD2. V gave up 4 bases and J gave up 1 base; unmatched junction bases: 2. The length of the CDR3 is 15 residues. Germline V lookup: CDR1 MNHNS, CDR2 SASEGT. DNA for the CDR3: TGTGCCAGCAGTGTCCTAGCGGGAGGCACAGATACGCAGTATTTT. As protein: CASSVLAGGTDTQYF.

The chain couples TRBV6-4 to TRBJ2-1; 10 nucleotides match TRBD2. This CDR3 is built from 15 residues. V was pared by 2 bases and J by 5 bases, with 3 bases of the junction left unmatched. Germline V CDR1 and CDR2: MRHNA, SNTAGT. The CDR3 loop is CASSDGTSDHNEQFF. CDR3 DNA: TGTGCCAGCAGTGACGGGACTAGCGACCACAATGAGCAGTTCTTC.

This clone was seen a single time. The chain employs TRBV10-2 and TRBJ1-2; D remains ambiguous. CDR3 length: 9 amino acids. CDR1 is WSHSY and CDR2 is SAAADI in the germline V gene. V dropped 11 bases and J dropped 8 bases, with 9 bases sitting between them. In nucleotides, the CDR3 is TGCGCCCGCCCACGAGGCTACACCTTC. Protein product: CARPRGYTF.

The V and J genes are TRBV7-2 and TRBJ2-1; TRBD2 agrees at 8 bases. CDR3 size: 15 residues. V shed 5 bases, J shed 5 bases, and the junction held 8 bases outside the gene matches. The V gene's germline CDR1 is SGHTA and CDR2 FQGNSA. CDR3 protein: CASSPLLAANNEQFF. Written as DNA, the CDR3 is TGTGCCAGCAGCCCGCTACTAGCGGCCAACAATGAGCAGTTCTTC.

This CDR3 reads CASLGQGSNQPQHF. CDR3 sequence (DNA): TGTGCCAGCCTGGGACAGGGTAGCAATCAGCCCCAGCATTTT. The chain links TRBV28 to TRBJ1-5; 9 bases agree with TRBD1. After removal of 8 bases from V and 0 bases from J, the junction contained 2 bases not matched to a gene. The CDR3 spans 14 residues. Germline CDR1 reads MDHEN; CDR2 reads SYDVKM.

Only one count was recorded for this clone. The chain recombines TRBV2 with TRBJ2-1; 11 nucleotides align to TRBD2. This CDR3 is 17 amino acids long. Germline V CDR1 and CDR2: SNHLY, FYNNEI. V shed 5 bases and J 4 bases; nucleotides not matched to a gene: 10. CDR3 bases: TGTGCCAGCAGTCCACCTCTAGCGGGGGGAGATTACAATGAGCAGTTCTTC. This sequence encodes CASSPPLAGGDYNEQFF.

V usage is TRBV15 and J usage is TRBJ2-3; tentatively, D is TRBD1 (5 bases). Germline V gene data show CDR1 as LNHNV and CDR2 as YYDKDF (reference sequence). CDR3 length: 16 amino acids. V lost 4 bases to trimming and J lost 1 base, with 15 bases between them. CDR3 residues: CATSKWGSQGTDTQYF. The CDR3 bases are TGTGCCACCAGCAAATGGGGCTCCCAAGGCACAGATACGCAGTATTTT. Combining the CDR3 with reference TRBV15 and TRBJ2-3 gives the whole variable domain DAMVIQNPRYQVTQFGKPVTLSCSQTLNHNVMYWYQQKSSQAPKLLFHYYDKDFNNEADTPDNFQSRRPNTSFCFLDIRSPGLGDTAMYLCATSKWGSQGTDTQYFGPGTRLTVL.

The genes are TRBV12-2 and TRBJ2-7. TRBV12-2 represents a pseudogene. The CDR3 has 14 amino acids. CDR3 loop: CASRLDRTGCEQYF. Here the CDR3 DNA reads TGTGCAAGTCGCTTAGACAGGACTGGCTGCGAGCAGTACTTC.

V and J are TRBV27 and TRBJ2-1; 7 bases fit TRBD2. The CDR3 runs to 16 residues. The V gene end was trimmed by 5 bases and the J gene end by 2 bases; junction bases not matched to a gene: 9. Germline assignment: CDR1 MNHEY and CDR2 SMNVEV (reference sequence). CDR3 in amino acids: CASSLSQTSPYNEQFF. For the CDR3, the DNA is TGTGCCAGCAGTCTTTCTCAGACTAGCCCCTACAATGAGCAGTTCTTC.